The 28 T cell receptor beta chains in this list originate from one sample, sequenced in a study of blood T cells in healthy people across ages. Combining a sample-barcoded 5' primer with a J-beta primer mix, a second PCR ran for roughly 7 to 12 cycles. TCRdb used MiXCR to reprocess the 5' RACE reads, holding one entry per CDR3 protein. The table shows approximately 1,000,000 distinct CDR3 sequences, with around two fifths occurring only once. The sample was blood. These receptors were obtained from a man younger than 35 in good health.

V is TRBV12-3 or TRBV12-4 and J is TRBJ2-2, with D uncertain. The CDR3 is 13 amino acids. V was shortened by 9 bases and J by 3 bases, with 11 bases between the two germline ends. The CDR3 coding sequence is TGTGCCAGTGGAATAGGTTACACCGGGGAGCTGTTTTTT. The encoded protein is CASGIGYTGELFF.

The CDR3 DNA reads as TGCAGTGCCCCGCGGACAGGGGAGAGTGGCTACACCTTC. Protein: CSAPRTGESGYTF. The chain has TRBV20-1 and TRBJ1-2, with 9 bases aligning to TRBD1. V dropped 6 bases and J dropped 7; count of bases not matched to a gene: 9. This CDR3 has 13 residues. Germline CDR1 DFQATT, CDR2 SNEGSKA (reference sequence).

The chain is built from TRBV20-1 and TRBJ2-3, with 7 nucleotides matching TRBD2. Germline CDR1 is DFQATT and CDR2 is SNEGSKA (reference sequence). V shed 0 bases and J 7 bases; nucleotides not matched to a gene: 7. This CDR3 is built from 14 residues. CDR3: CSARDPLSGNTQYF. The CDR3 nucleotides read TGCAGTGCTAGAGATCCCCTGAGCGGGAATACGCAGTATTTT.

This clonotype turned up a few times. V gene TRBV6-2 or TRBV6-3 combines with J gene TRBJ2-2, with 7 bases that match TRBD1. Germline V CDR1 and CDR2: MNHEY, SVGEGT. The CDR3 extends over 18 amino acids. Losses at the gene ends were 7 bases for V and 5 bases for J; bases not matched to a gene: 19. The CDR3 region has the DNA TGTGCCAGCACCACCAGACAGGGAAAAGGGTTGGGGACCGGGGAGCTGTTTTTT. This gives the protein CASTTRQGKGLGTGELFF.

The chain employs TRBV27 and TRBJ1-2; the D gene is possibly TRBD1 (5 bases). The CDR3 consists of 16 residues. Germline lookup yields CDR1 MNHEY and CDR2 SMNVEV (reference sequence). V lost 4 bases to trimming and J lost 2 bases, with 17 bases between them. CDR3 DNA sequence: TGTGCCAGCAGTTCGACAGCCCTCAGAGCGAACTATGGCTACACCTTC. It yields the protein CASSSTALRANYGYTF.

Worth noting for this clonotype: A read error may explain this, as a much larger clone is one base away. The V gene is TRBV5-1, the J gene TRBJ2-7, with D unclear. Germline V CDR1 and CDR2: SGHRS, YFSETQ. V shed 0 bases and J shed 0 bases, with 7 bases lying between them. CDR3 length: 14 amino acids. The CDR3 loop is CASSLDGPSYEQYF. Written as DNA, the CDR3 is TGCGCCAGCAGCTTGGACGGGCCCTCCTACGAGCAGTACTTC. Full variable domain (outside the CDR3, taken from reference TRBV5-1 and TRBJ2-7): KAGVTQTPRYLIKTRGQQVTLSCSPISGHRSVSWYQQTPGQGLQFLFEYFSETQRNKGNFPGRFSGRQFSNSRSEMNVSTLELGDSALYLCASSLDGPSYEQYFGPGTRLTVT.

Only a few counts were recorded for this clonotype. J is TRBJ2-7 and V is TRBV27, with D tentatively TRBD1 (5 bases). The CDR3 extends over 15 amino acids. The V end lost 3 bases, the J end lost 2 bases, and 14 bases lay between the germline ends. CDR1 and CDR2 from the germline V gene are MNHEY and SMNVEV (reference sequence). The CDR3 spells CASSLSLTDTYEQYF. The CDR3 bases are TGTGCCAGCAGTTTGAGCCTAACGGACACCTACGAGCAGTACTTC.

The V call is TRBV5-1, the J call TRBJ2-1; D is perhaps TRBD2 (5 bases). CDR3 size: 15 residues. The germline V gene encodes CDR1 SGHRS and CDR2 YFSETQ. V dropped 0 bases and J dropped 9 bases, with 16 bases sitting between them. As DNA, the CDR3 is TGCGCCAGCAGCTTGGGGGCTAGCTCGGGCGGTGAGCAGTTCTTC. It specifies CASSLGASSGGEQFF.

This chain joins TRBV5-1 and TRBJ2-2; D perhaps matches TRBD2 (6 bases). This CDR3 has 16 residues. V was trimmed by 4 bases and J by 0 bases, leaving 13 bases between them. Germline V gene lookup returns CDR1 SGHRS and CDR2 YFSETQ. CDR3 coding DNA: TGCGCCAGCAGCCCCCCGGGGGTAGCGAACACCGGGGAGCTGTTTTTT. Translating gives CASSPPGVANTGELFF. Drawing the rest from reference TRBV5-1 and TRBJ2-2, the complete variable domain is KAGVTQTPRYLIKTRGQQVTLSCSPISGHRSVSWYQQTPGQGLQFLFEYFSETQRNKGNFPGRFSGRQFSNSRSEMNVSTLELGDSALYLCASSPPGVANTGELFFGEGSRLTVL.

This clonotype showed up many times. The chain couples TRBV9 to TRBJ2-3; D possibly corresponds to TRBD1 (5 bases). This CDR3 contains 15 residues. Trimming shortened V by 0 bases and J by 8 bases, and 16 bases separated the two germline ends. Germline CDR1 and CDR2: SGDLS and YYNGEE. The CDR3 nucleotides read TGTGCCAGCAGCGTAGTGGTAGGAGTGCAGGGTACGCAGTATTTT. Its translation is CASSVVVGVQGTQYF.

The chain carries TRBV20-1 and TRBJ2-1, with 8 bases identical to TRBD2. This CDR3 is built from 14 residues. Germline assignment: CDR1 DFQATT and CDR2 SNEGSKA (reference sequence). The trim removed 5 bases at V and 13 bases at J, leaving 16 bases unmatched. CDR3: CSALPLPAGETQFF. The DNA for the CDR3 is TGCAGTGCTCTACCCTTGCCAGCGGGAGAGACCCAGTTCTTC.

This clonotype was recorded a few times. The rearrangement links TRBV4-3 to TRBJ2-3, with D uncertain. V dropped 3 bases and J dropped 1 base, with 11 bases sitting between them. CDR3 length: 15 residues. From germline, CDR1 is LGHNA and CDR2 YSLEER. Here the CDR3 reads CASSQDLLGTDTQYF. In DNA, the CDR3 is TGCGCCAGCAGCCAGGACCTACTTGGCACAGATACGCAGTATTTT.

The chain joins TRBV20-1 to TRBJ1-2; D not certain. The V gene lost 5 bases and the J gene lost 4 bases, with 11 bases spanning the gap. The CDR3 covers 12 residues. Germline V gene sequence: CDR1 DFQATT, CDR2 SNEGSKA (reference sequence). CDR3 in amino acids: CSASITSYGYTF. The CDR3 DNA reads as TGCAGTGCTTCCATTACTTCCTATGGCTACACCTTC.

This clonotype was recorded a few times. The chain links TRBV12-3 or TRBV12-4 to TRBJ2-5; D call uncertain. V was trimmed by 5 bases and J by 2 bases, leaving 9 bases between them. This CDR3 has 13 residues. The CDR3 spells CASSVAVQETQYF. For the CDR3, the DNA is TGTGCCAGCAGTGTGGCCGTTCAAGAGACCCAGTACTTC.

The chain joins TRBV20-1 to TRBJ2-7; possible D gene TRBD1, 6 bases. Germline V gives CDR1 DFQATT, CDR2 SNEGSKA (reference sequence). V lost 4 bases and J lost 7, with 11 bases in between. This CDR3 spans 11 amino acids. For the CDR3, the DNA is TGCAGTGCTAACAGGGACAATGAGCAGTACTTC. This encodes CSANRDNEQYF.

The chain combines TRBV20-1 with TRBJ1-5, with unresolved D. The germline V and J ends were trimmed by 4 bases and 7 bases, with 14 bases remaining between them. CDR3 size: 13 residues. Germline lookup yields CDR1 DFQATT and CDR2 SNEGSKA (reference sequence). CDR3 coding DNA: TGCAGTGCTATTCTCGGCTCGGAGCAGCCCCAGCATTTT. Its protein is CSAILGSEQPQHF.

This clonotype was detected ten times or more. The rearrangement links TRBV27 to TRBJ2-5; D ambiguous. V was cut by 6 bases and J by 5 bases, with 10 bases left in between. This CDR3 spans 12 amino acids. Looked up from germline, CDR1 is MNHEY and CDR2 is SMNVEV (reference sequence). As DNA, the CDR3 is TGTGCCAGCAGCCTTATGGGTGAGACCCAGTACTTC. This codes for CASSLMGETQYF.

This clonotype was detected a few times. The V and J genes are TRBV4-2 and TRBJ1-1; D is ambiguous. Trimming removed 0 bases at V and 7 bases at J, with 12 bases between. CDR3 length equals 14 residues. Germline assignment: CDR1 LGHNA and CDR2 YNFKEQ. The CDR3 loop reads CASSQDLFSNEAFF. CDR3 DNA sequence: TGTGCCAGCAGCCAAGATCTTTTCTCCAATGAAGCTTTCTTT.

This clonotype was seen a handful of times. The chain couples TRBV6-5 to TRBJ2-2, with 8 bases fitting TRBD2. Per the germline V gene, CDR1 is MNHEY and CDR2 is SVGAGI. J lost 0 bases, V lost 5 bases, and 5 bases had no gene match. The CDR3 sequence is 16 residues long. As DNA, the CDR3 is TGTGCCAGCAGTCCCGGACTAGCCACGAACACCGGGGAGCTGTTTTTT. It specifies CASSPGLATNTGELFF.

The gene calls are TRBV5-6 and TRBJ2-7, with TRBD1 matching 7 bases. The trim removed 2 bases at V and 0 bases at J, leaving 5 bases unmatched. This CDR3 is built from 15 residues. Germline lookup yields CDR1 SGHDT and CDR2 YYEEEE. This CDR3 reads CASSLQGTYSYEQYF. CDR3 DNA sequence: TGTGCCAGCAGCTTACAGGGGACGTACTCCTACGAGCAGTACTTC.

In this sample, this clonotype turned up a few times. V is TRBV7-9 and J is TRBJ1-2; D ambiguous. V dropped 3 bases and J dropped 12 bases, with 5 bases sitting between them. The CDR3 runs to 9 residues. CDR1 and CDR2 from the germline V gene are SEHNR and FQNEAQ (reference sequence). Here the CDR3 reads CASSFYDTF. The CDR3 DNA sequence: TGTGCCAGCAGCTTTTACGACACCTTC.

In nucleotides, the CDR3 is TGTGCCAGCAGTGTTACAGGGTCGTGGGAGAACACTGAAGCTTTCTTT. Its translation is CASSVTGSWENTEAFF. The V call is TRBV12-3 or TRBV12-4, the J call TRBJ1-1, with a weak D call TRBD1 (6 bases). The ends were cut back, 5 bases at V and 1 base at J, with 17 bases in the middle. The CDR3 totals 16 residues.

This clonotype occurred a few times. The CDR3 sequence is CASSVGTSGPPYNEQFF. The CDR3 nucleotides are TGTGCCAGCAGCGTAGGGACTAGCGGGCCACCTTACAATGAGCAGTTCTTC. The chain combines TRBV9 with TRBJ2-1; TRBD2 matches 11 bases. Germline CDR1 reads SGDLS; CDR2 reads YYNGEE. The CDR3 extends over 17 amino acids. With 0 bases clipped from V and 4 bases from J, the junction kept 6 bases outside the gene matches.

The rearrangement uses TRBV11-1 and TRBJ1-2; 10 nucleotides line up with TRBD1. Trimming cost V 7 bases and J 5 bases; bases outside gene matches: 4. In germline, CDR1 is SGHAT, CDR2 FQDESV (reference sequence). The CDR3 is made up of 13 amino acids. DNA for the CDR3: TGTGCCAGCAAAGGGACAGGGGCTTATGGCTACACCTTC. It translates to CASKGTGAYGYTF.

V and J are TRBV3-1 and TRBJ2-2; D ambiguous. V lost 1 base to trimming and J lost 6 bases, with 6 bases between them. This CDR3 has 13 residues. Germline CDR1 reads LGHDT; CDR2 reads YNNKEL (reference sequence). CDR3 nucleotide sequence: TGTGCCAGCAGCCAAGTTATGTCCGGGGAGCTGTTTTTT. This codes for CASSQVMSGELFF.

Concerning this clonotype: This may be a read error, as it is one base from a much larger clone. The chain recombines TRBV10-3 with TRBJ2-7, with a tentative D call TRBD1 (6 bases). This CDR3 comprises 16 residues. Germline V gene data show CDR1 as ENHRY and CDR2 as SYGVKD. The CDR3 DNA reads as TGTGCCACCAGTGAGTCGATACAGGGATTAGGCAACGAGCAGTACTTC. It translates to CATSESIQGLGNEQYF.

The gene calls are TRBV12-3 or TRBV12-4 and TRBJ2-1, with a weak D call TRBD2 (6 bases). V lost 3 bases to trimming and J lost 4 bases, with 13 bases between them. The CDR3 contains 15 residues. CDR3 sequence: CASSFRGIGYNEQFF. As DNA, the CDR3 is TGTGCCAGCAGTTTTCGCGGGATTGGATACAATGAGCAGTTCTTC.

This sequence joins TRBV5-1 and TRBJ1-2; D possibly corresponds to TRBD1 (5 bases). This CDR3 has 17 residues. Germline assignment: CDR1 SGHRS and CDR2 YFSETQ. V shed 1 base and J shed 3 bases, with 19 bases lying between them. CDR3 loop: CASSLIGGTDSDYGYTF. DNA of the CDR3: TGCGCCAGCAGCTTGATCGGAGGGACGGATTCTGACTATGGCTACACCTTC.